The TCR beta chain under discussion was sequenced for a study of OX40 agonist ivuxolimab in advanced cancers. Sequenced by immunoSEQ multiplex PCR; TCRdb stores in-frame clones only, minus some. The data show fewer than 16,000 clones, more than 65% seen once. The CDR3 consists of 15 residues. Germline V gene data show CDR1 as SGHTA and CDR2 as FQGTGA. Trimming pared 0 bases from V and 3 bases from J, leaving 10 bases between. This rearrangement joins TRBV7-3 to TRBJ2-3; weak D call: TRBD2 (6 bases). The clonotype was recovered from an adult with an advanced solid tumor such as melanoma, head and neck, liver or kidney cancer. The specimen was CD4+ or CD8+ T cells sorted from blood, collected in a trial of the OX40 agonist ivuxolimab. CDR3 in DNA: TGTGCCAGCAGCTTAACCGGGAGCCGGACAGATACGCAGTATTTT. Its translation: CASSLTGSRTDTQYF.